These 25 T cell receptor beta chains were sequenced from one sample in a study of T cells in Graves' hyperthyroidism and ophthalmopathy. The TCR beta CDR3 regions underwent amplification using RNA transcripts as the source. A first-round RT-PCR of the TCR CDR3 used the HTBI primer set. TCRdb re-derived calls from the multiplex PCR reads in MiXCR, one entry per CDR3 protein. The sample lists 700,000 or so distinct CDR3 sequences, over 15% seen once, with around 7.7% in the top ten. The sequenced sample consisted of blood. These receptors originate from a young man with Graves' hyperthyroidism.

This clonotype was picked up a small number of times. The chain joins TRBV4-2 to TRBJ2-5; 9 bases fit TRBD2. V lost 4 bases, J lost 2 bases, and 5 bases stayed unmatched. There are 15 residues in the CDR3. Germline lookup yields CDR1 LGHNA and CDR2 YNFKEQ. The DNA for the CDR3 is TGTGCCAGCAGCCGCGGGACTAGCCGACAAGAGACCCAGTACTTC. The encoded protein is CASSRGTSRQETQYF.

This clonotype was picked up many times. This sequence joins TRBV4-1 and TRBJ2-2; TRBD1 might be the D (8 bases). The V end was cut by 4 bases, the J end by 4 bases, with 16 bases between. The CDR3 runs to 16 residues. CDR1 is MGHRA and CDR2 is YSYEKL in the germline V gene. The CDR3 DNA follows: TGCGCCAGCAGCCCGGACAGGGCGGGGGTCACCGGGGAGCTGTTTTTT. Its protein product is CASSPDRAGVTGELFF.

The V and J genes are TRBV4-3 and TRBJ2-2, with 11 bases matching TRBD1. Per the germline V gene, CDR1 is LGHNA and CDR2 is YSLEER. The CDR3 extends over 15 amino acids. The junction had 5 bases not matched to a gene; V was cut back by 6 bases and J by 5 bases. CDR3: CASRNRDRGTGELFF. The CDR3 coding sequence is TGCGCCAGCAGAAACCGGGACAGGGGGACCGGGGAGCTGTTTTTT.

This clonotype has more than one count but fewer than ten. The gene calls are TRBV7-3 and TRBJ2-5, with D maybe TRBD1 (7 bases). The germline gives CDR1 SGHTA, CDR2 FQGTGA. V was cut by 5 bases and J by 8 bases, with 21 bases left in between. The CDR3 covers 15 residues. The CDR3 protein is CASSRTGGSGGTQYF. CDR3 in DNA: TGTGCCAGCAGCCGGACAGGAGGGTCGGGCGGAACCCAGTACTTC.

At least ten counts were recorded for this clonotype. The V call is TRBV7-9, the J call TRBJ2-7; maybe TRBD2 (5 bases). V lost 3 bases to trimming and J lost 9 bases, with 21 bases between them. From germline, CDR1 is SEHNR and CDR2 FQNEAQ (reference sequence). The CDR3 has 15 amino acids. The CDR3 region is CASSFSYSFGVRQYF. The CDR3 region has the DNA TGTGCCAGCAGCTTCTCCTACTCCTTCGGGGTGCGGCAGTACTTC.

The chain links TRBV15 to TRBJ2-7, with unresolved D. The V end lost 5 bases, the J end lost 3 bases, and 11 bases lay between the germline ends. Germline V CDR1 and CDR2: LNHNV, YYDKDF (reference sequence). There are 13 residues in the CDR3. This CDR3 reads CATSDTPFYEQYF. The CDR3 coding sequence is TGTGCCACCAGCGACACCCCGTTCTACGAGCAGTACTTC.

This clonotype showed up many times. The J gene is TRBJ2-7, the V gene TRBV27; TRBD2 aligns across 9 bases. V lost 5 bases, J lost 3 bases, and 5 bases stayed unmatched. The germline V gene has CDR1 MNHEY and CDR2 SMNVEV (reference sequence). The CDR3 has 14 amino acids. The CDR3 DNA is TGTGCCAGCAGTCCGGGACTAGCCTTCTACGAGCAGTACTTC. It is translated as CASSPGLAFYEQYF.

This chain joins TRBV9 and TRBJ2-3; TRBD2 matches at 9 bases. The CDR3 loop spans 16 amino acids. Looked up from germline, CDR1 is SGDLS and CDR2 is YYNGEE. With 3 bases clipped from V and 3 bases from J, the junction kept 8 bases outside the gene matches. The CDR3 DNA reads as TGTGCCAGCAGCGGTATGGCGGGAGGGCCGACAGATACGCAGTATTTT. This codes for CASSGMAGGPTDTQYF.

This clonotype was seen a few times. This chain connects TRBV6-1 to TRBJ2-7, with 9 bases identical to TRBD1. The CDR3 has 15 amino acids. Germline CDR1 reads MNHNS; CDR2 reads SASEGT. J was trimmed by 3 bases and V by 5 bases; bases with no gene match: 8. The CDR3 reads CASSKDRGVNYEQYF. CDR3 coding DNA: TGTGCCAGCAGTAAGGACAGGGGAGTAAACTACGAGCAGTACTTC.

The CDR3 bases are TGTGCCAGCAGCTTTGAGAGGAATGAAAAACTGTTTTTT. Translated: CASSFERNEKLFF. The V and J genes are TRBV5-6 and TRBJ1-4; D gene ambiguous. The CDR3 length is 13 residues. CDR1 is SGHDT and CDR2 is YYEEEE in the germline V gene. Deletions cut 2 bases from V and 5 bases from J, with 7 bases between.

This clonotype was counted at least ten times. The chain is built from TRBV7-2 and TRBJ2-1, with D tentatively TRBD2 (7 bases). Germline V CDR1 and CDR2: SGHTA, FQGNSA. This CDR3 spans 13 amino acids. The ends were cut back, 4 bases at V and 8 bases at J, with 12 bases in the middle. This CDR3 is CASSSYGGHEQFF. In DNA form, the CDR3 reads TGTGCCAGCAGCTCCTACGGGGGGCATGAGCAGTTCTTC.

The CDR3 loop is CASRSRIETQYF. The CDR3 DNA reads TGTGCCAGCAGAAGCCGTATAGAGACCCAGTACTTC. The V and J genes are TRBV6-2 or TRBV6-3 and TRBJ2-5; D unclear. The germline V and J ends were trimmed by 6 bases and 4 bases, with 9 bases remaining between them. The CDR3 sequence is 12 residues long. Germline CDR1 and CDR2: MNHEY and SVGEGT.

CDR3 in amino acids: CASSFSGRTETGDEQFF. The CDR3 DNA sequence: TGTGCCAGCAGCTTCAGCGGGAGGACCGAGACGGGCGATGAGCAGTTCTTC. The chain has TRBV5-7 and TRBJ2-1; 9 nucleotides align to TRBD2. TRBV5-7 is treated as an ORF (open reading frame) with a function not yet certain. With V trimmed by 2 bases and J by 8 bases, 14 bases remained unmatched. This CDR3 comprises 17 residues.

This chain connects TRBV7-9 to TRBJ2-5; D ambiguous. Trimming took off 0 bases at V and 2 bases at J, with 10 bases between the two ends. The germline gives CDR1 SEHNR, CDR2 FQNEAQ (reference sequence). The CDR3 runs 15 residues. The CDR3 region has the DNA TGTGCCAGCAGCTTAGCCCCCTGGCAACAAGAGACCCAGTACTTC. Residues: CASSLAPWQQETQYF.

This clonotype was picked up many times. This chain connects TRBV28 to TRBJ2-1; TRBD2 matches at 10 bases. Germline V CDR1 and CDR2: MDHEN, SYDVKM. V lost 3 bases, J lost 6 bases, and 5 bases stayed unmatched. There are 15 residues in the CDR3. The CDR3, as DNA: TGTGCCAGCAGTTTCCTACTAGCGGGAACCAATGAGCAGTTCTTC. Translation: CASSFLLAGTNEQFF.

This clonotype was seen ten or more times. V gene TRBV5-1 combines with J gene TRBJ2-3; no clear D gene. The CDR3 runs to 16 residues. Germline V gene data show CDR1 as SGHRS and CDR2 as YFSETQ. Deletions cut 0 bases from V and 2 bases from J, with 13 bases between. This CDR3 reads CASSLDGRVHTDTQYF. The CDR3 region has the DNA TGCGCCAGCAGCTTGGATGGTCGGGTCCACACAGATACGCAGTATTTT.

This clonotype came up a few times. The CDR3 protein is CASSKTSGVGGENEQFF. Written as DNA, the CDR3 is TGTGCCAGCAGTAAGACTAGCGGGGTTGGGGGGGAGAATGAGCAGTTCTTC. The J gene is TRBJ2-1, the V gene TRBV25-1, with 11 bases aligning to TRBD2. J gave up 7 bases and V 5 bases, and 13 bases lay outside the gene matches. Looked up from germline, CDR1 is MGHDK and CDR2 is SYGVNS. This CDR3 has 17 amino acids.

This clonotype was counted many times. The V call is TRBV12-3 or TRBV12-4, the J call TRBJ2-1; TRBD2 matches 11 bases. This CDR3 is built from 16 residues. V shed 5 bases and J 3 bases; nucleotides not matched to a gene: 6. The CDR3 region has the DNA TGTGCCAGCAGTCAACCACTAGCGGGAGTCTACAATGAGCAGTTCTTC. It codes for CASSQPLAGVYNEQFF.

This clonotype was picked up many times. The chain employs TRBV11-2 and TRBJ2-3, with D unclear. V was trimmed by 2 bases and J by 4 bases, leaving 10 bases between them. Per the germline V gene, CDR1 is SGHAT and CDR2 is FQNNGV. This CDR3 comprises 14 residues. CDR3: CASSLRWAADTQYF. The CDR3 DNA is TGTGCCAGCAGCTTAAGGTGGGCAGCAGATACGCAGTATTTT.

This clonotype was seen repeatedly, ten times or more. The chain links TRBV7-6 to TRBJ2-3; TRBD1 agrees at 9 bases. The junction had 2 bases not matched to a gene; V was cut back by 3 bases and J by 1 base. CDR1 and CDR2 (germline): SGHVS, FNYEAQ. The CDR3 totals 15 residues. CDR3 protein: CASSFDRGGTDTQYF. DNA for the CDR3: TGTGCCAGCAGCTTCGACAGGGGGGGCACAGATACGCAGTATTTT. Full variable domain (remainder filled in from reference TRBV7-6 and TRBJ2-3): GAGVSQSPRYKVTKRGQDVALRCDPISGHVSLYWYRQALGQGPEFLTYFNYEAQQDKSGLPNDRFSAERPEGSISTLTIQRTEQRDSAMYRCASSFDRGGTDTQYFGPGTRLTVL.

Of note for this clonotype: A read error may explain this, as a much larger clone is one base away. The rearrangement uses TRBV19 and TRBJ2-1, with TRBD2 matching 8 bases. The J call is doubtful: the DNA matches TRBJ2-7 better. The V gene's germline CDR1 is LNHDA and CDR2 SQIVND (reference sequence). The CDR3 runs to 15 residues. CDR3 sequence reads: CASSKSGSSYNEQYF. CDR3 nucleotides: TGTGCCAGTAGCAAAAGCGGGAGCTCCTACAATGAGCAGTACTTC.

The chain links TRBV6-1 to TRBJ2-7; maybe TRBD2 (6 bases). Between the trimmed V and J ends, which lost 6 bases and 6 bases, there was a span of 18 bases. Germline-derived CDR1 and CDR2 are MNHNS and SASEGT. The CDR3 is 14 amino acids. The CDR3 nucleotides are TGTGCCAGCAGAGCACGGTTGGGGGGTGGCGAGCAGTACTTC. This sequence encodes CASRARLGGGEQYF.

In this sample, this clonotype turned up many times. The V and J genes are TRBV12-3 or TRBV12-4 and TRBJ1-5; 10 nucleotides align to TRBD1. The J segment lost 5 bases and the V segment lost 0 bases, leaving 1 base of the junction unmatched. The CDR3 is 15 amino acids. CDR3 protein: CASSLAGQGYQPQHF. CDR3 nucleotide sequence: TGTGCCAGCAGTTTAGCGGGACAGGGGTATCAGCCCCAGCATTTT.

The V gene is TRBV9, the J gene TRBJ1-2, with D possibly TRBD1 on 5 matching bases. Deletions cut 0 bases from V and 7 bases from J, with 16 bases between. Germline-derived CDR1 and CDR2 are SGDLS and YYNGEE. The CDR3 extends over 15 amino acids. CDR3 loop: CASSVGAEGRGGYTF. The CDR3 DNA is TGTGCCAGCAGCGTAGGGGCAGAGGGAAGGGGTGGCTACACCTTC.

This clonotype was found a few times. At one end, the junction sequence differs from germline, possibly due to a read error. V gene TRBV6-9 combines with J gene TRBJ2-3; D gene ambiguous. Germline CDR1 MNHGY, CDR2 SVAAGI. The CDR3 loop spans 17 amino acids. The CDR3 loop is CAGSYTHLKGWGDTQYF. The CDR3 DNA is TGTGCCGGCAGTTACACCCACCTTAAGGGATGGGGAGATACGCAGTATTTT.